The 9 T cell receptor beta chains below come from one sample, sequenced in a study of T cell responses to AZD1222 COVID-19 vaccine. Clones were read by immunoSEQ multiplex PCR, and TCRdb kept only the in-frame ones, dropping some. The table lists 120,000 or so clones, 88% of them singletons. Sequenced material: peripheral blood, taken on day 0 of AZD1222 vaccination. All receptors derive from an adult in good health.

V is TRBV13 and J is TRBJ2-3, with 7 nucleotides matching TRBD1. Germline CDR1 and CDR2: PRHDT and FYEKMQ (reference sequence). V shed 0 bases and J 4 bases; nucleotides not matched to a gene: 7. This CDR3 has 16 amino acids. The CDR3 nucleotides read TGTGCCAGCAGCTTAGGGCAGGGGGTTTTGGCAGATACGCAGTATTTT. As protein: CASSLGQGVLADTQYF.

The rearrangement links TRBV29-1 to TRBJ1-1; possibly TRBD1 for D (5 bases). Trimming stripped 6 bases from V and 7 bases from J, with 12 bases between. The CDR3 spans 11 residues. Germline V lookup: CDR1 SQVTM, CDR2 ANQGSEA. Here the CDR3 reads CSVEQAIEAFF. The CDR3 DNA reads as TGCAGCGTCGAACAGGCAATTGAAGCTTTCTTT. Based on the CDR3 plus reference TRBV29-1 and TRBJ1-1, the full variable domain is SAVISQKPSRDICQRGTSLTIQCQVDSQVTMMFWYRQQPGQSLTLIATANQGSEATYESGFVIDKFPISRPNLTFSTLTVSNMSPEDSSIYLCSVEQAIEAFFGQGTRLTVV.

This sequence joins TRBV27 and TRBJ1-5; the D gene is possibly TRBD1 (6 bases). Trimming took off 5 bases at V and 4 bases at J, with 18 bases between the two ends. The CDR3 runs 16 residues. Germline assignment: CDR1 MNHEY and CDR2 SMNVEV (reference sequence). CDR3 bases: TGTGCCAGCAGTCCAGGGCGCAGGGGCACTAATCAGCCCCAGCATTTT. Translated: CASSPGRRGTNQPQHF.

The rearrangement links TRBV27 to TRBJ1-1, with 9 bases identical to TRBD1. CDR3 length: 17 residues. V dropped 8 bases and J dropped 1; count of bases not matched to a gene: 14. Germline loops: CDR1 MNHEY, CDR2 SMNVEV (reference sequence). The CDR3 here is CASLAEQGAGRNTEAFF. CDR3 bases: TGTGCCAGCCTCGCCGAACAGGGGGCAGGTCGGAACACTGAAGCTTTCTTT.

The rearrangement links TRBV30 to TRBJ2-2; D is possibly TRBD2 (5 bases). The CDR3 length is 12 residues. The germline V and J ends were trimmed by 5 bases and 6 bases, with 10 bases remaining between them. Germline-derived CDR1 and CDR2 are GTSNPN and SVGIG (reference sequence). The CDR3: CAWALEPGELFF. In nucleotides, the CDR3 is TGTGCCTGGGCACTAGAACCCGGGGAGCTGTTTTTT.

The chain employs TRBV29-1 and TRBJ2-7; 14 bases agree with TRBD2. V lost 5 bases, J lost 0 bases, and 6 bases stayed unmatched. CDR3 length: 16 amino acids. The germline CDR1 and CDR2 sequences are SQVTM and ANQGSEA. CDR3 sequence: CSVSGLAGASSYEQYF. The CDR3 DNA sequence: TGCAGCGTTTCGGGACTAGCGGGAGCGTCCTCCTACGAGCAGTACTTC.

The chain uses TRBV6-5 and TRBJ1-4; 8 bases are a match to TRBD1. Trimming cost V 6 bases and J 4 bases; bases outside gene matches: 4. Germline CDR1 and CDR2: MNHEY and SVGAGI. This CDR3 comprises 14 residues. This chain's CDR3 is CASSVTGGNEKLFF. For the CDR3, the DNA is TGTGCCAGCAGCGTTACAGGGGGTAATGAAAAACTGTTTTTT.

The V call is TRBV7-2, the J call TRBJ2-2, with D possibly called TRBD1 or TRBD2 (5 bases each). This CDR3 has 14 amino acids. Trimming took off 3 bases at V and 10 bases at J, with 15 bases between the two ends. Germline CDR1 and CDR2: SGHTA and FQGNSA. The CDR3 DNA sequence: TGTGCCAGCAGCTTGGGACGACCCCCCCCGGAGCTGTTTTTT. Translated: CASSLGRPPPELFF.

V usage is TRBV2 and J usage is TRBJ1-2; D possibly corresponds to TRBD1 (5 bases). CDR3 length equals 15 residues. With 2 bases removed from V and 0 bases from J, the gap between germline ends came to 10 bases. CDR1 and CDR2 (germline): SNHLY, FYNNEI. CDR3 nucleotides: TGTGCCAGCAGTGAATTCAGGGAAGCTAACTATGGCTACACCTTC. This encodes CASSEFREANYGYTF.